Listed below are T cell receptor beta chains from one sample, sequenced in a study of control samples from healthy donors and cancer patients. Measured with immunoSEQ multiplex PCR; TCRdb has only the in-frame clones, and not every one. The sample lists 130,000 to 150,000 clones, roughly nine tenths occurring once. The sample comprised blood. The receptor source for this set is a woman under 40 in good health. Each CDR3 is given with its conserved first and last residue. D genes are given only for firm matches. Only some rows state a clone size, as once, few, many or a class for expanded clones.

v_call,clone_size,j_call,cdr3_length,d_call,cdr3_aa,cdr3_nt
TRBV28,-,TRBJ2-7,15,TRBD2,CASSLAGGSFGEQYF,TGTGCCAGCAGTTTAGCTGGCGGGAGCTTCGGCGAGCAGTACTTC
TRBV18,-,TRBJ2-2,18,TRBD2,CASSPERLAGPGTGELFF,TGTGCCAGCTCACCCGAAAGACTAGCGGGACCGGGCACCGGGGAGCTGTTTTTT
TRBV5-1,-,TRBJ2-5,13,-,CASSPLVGETQYF,TGCGCCAGCAGCCCGCTGGTCGGAGAGACCCAGTACTTC
TRBV7-2,-,TRBJ2-7,16,-,CASSLVGGAFSYEQYF,TGTGCCAGCAGCTTAGTTGGGGGAGCGTTCTCCTACGAGCAGTACTTC
TRBV18,once,TRBJ1-5,13,-,CASTSSRNQPQHF,TGTGCCAGCACCTCCTCACGGAATCAGCCCCAGCATTTT
TRBV5-8,-,TRBJ2-1,11,-,CASSRRGEQFF,TGTGCCAGCAGCCGTCGGGGGGAGCAGTTCTTC
TRBV19,-,TRBJ1-2,14,-,CASATGRNNYGYTF,TGTGCCAGCGCGACGGGGAGGAATAACTATGGCTACACCTTC
TRBV9,-,TRBJ2-7,16,TRBD2,CASSVGTSGRWVEQYF,TGTGCCAGCAGCGTCGGGACTAGCGGGAGATGGGTCGAGCAGTACTTC
TRBV5-1,-,TRBJ2-1,13,-,CASSFLVGNEQFF,TGCGCCAGCAGCTTTTTAGTTGGCAATGAGCAGTTCTTC
TRBV5-1,once,TRBJ1-2,14,-,CASSRGGAENGYTF,TGCGCCAGCAGCAGGGGCGGGGCAGAGAATGGCTACACCTTC
TRBV3-1/TRBV3-2,once,TRBJ1-2,14,-,CASNPQGANYGYTF,TGTGCCAGCAACCCACAGGGAGCTAACTATGGCTACACCTTC
TRBV5-1,-,TRBJ2-2,14,-,CASRSVQGETELFF,TGCGCCAGCAGATCTGTACAGGGAGAGACGGAGCTGTTTTTT
TRBV11-2,-,TRBJ2-2,17,-,CASSLDHLWGNTGELFF,TGTGCCAGCAGCTTAGATCATTTGTGGGGGAACACCGGGGAGCTGTTTTTT
TRBV10-3,-,TRBJ2-3,16,-,CAIRVEAGRGTDTQYF,TGTGCCATCCGGGTTGAAGCGGGTCGGGGGACAGATACGCAGTATTTT
TRBV5-1,-,TRBJ2-1,14,-,CASAREMTYNEQFF,TGCGCCAGCGCACGGGAGATGACGTACAATGAGCAGTTCTTC
TRBV5-1,-,TRBJ1-1,15,TRBD1,CASSSLGGDSSEAFF,TGCGCCAGCAGCTCACTAGGGGGCGACTCTTCTGAAGCTTTCTTT
TRBV2,-,TRBJ2-2,15,-,CASRSGGALTGELFF,TGTGCCAGCCGGTCCGGGGGAGCCTTAACCGGGGAGCTGTTTTTT
TRBV5-1,-,TRBJ1-3,15,-,CASSQQDSPRDTIYF,TGCGCCAGCAGCCAACAGGACAGTCCTAGAGACACCATATATTTT
TRBV2,-,TRBJ2-3,15,TRBD1,CASSTRTGGTDTQYF,TGTGCCAGCAGCACCCGAACAGGGGGCACAGATACGCAGTATTTT
TRBV20-1,-,TRBJ1-1,11,-,CSPDRNTEAFF,TGCAGTCCTGACAGGAACACTGAAGCTTTCTTT
TRBV2,-,TRBJ2-4,13,TRBD1,CASSMGQGNIQYF,TGTGCCAGCAGTATGGGACAGGGAAACATTCAGTACTTC
TRBV10-3,-,TRBJ1-2,13,-,CAISESGEFGYTF,TGTGCCATCAGTGAGTCAGGGGAATTTGGCTACACCTTC
TRBV3-1/TRBV3-2,-,TRBJ2-2,13,-,CASTVGGTGELFF,TGTGCCAGCACCGTAGGGGGCACCGGGGAGCTGTTTTTT
TRBV5-4,-,TRBJ2-7,14,TRBD1,CASSLDRGRNEQYF,TGTGCCAGCAGCTTGGACAGGGGAAGAAACGAGCAGTACTTC
TRBV19,-,TRBJ2-5,16,-,CASSSSRDTGRQTQYF,TGTGCCAGTTCGTCCTCCCGGGACACGGGACGACAGACCCAGTACTTC
TRBV10-3,-,TRBJ1-5,15,-,CAISESRGAGQPQHF,TGTGCCATCAGTGAGTCGCGGGGTGCGGGTCAGCCCCAGCATTTT
TRBV14,-,TRBJ2-1,14,TRBD1,CASSPRGRYNEQFF,TGTGCCAGCAGCCCAAGGGGGCGGTACAATGAGCAGTTCTTC
TRBV11-3,-,TRBJ1-1,13,-,CASSVNPDTEAFF,TGTGCCAGCAGCGTAAACCCCGATACTGAAGCTTTCTTT
TRBV3-1/TRBV3-2,once,TRBJ2-7,14,TRBD2,CASSRTSGRYEQYF,TGTGCCAGCAGCCGGACTAGCGGGAGGTACGAGCAGTACTTC
TRBV13,-,TRBJ2-1,13,-,CASSLAGVNEQFF,TGTGCCAGCAGCTTAGCCGGGGTCAATGAGCAGTTCTTC
TRBV19,-,TRBJ1-3,13,TRBD1,CASTVTGTNTIYF,TGTGCCAGTACCGTGACAGGGACAAACACCATATATTTT
TRBV20-1,-,TRBJ1-5,16,-,CSASQSPLRREQPQHF,TGCAGTGCTAGTCAGAGCCCATTACGGAGGGAACAGCCCCAGCATTTT
TRBV30,-,TRBJ2-7,15,-,CAWSTPRTATYEQYF,TGTGCCTGGAGTACACCCCGGACAGCCACCTACGAGCAGTACTTC
TRBV13,-,TRBJ1-2,15,-,CASSLDTPAPYGYTF,TGTGCCAGCAGCTTAGACACTCCGGCGCCCTATGGCTACACCTTC
TRBV6-5,once,TRBJ1-4,15,TRBD1,CASSYSSGGVEKLFF,TGTGCCAGCAGTTACTCTTCAGGGGGCGTTGAAAAACTGTTTTTT
TRBV4-2,-,TRBJ1-2,15,TRBD1,CASSQDAGGASGYTF,TGTGCCAGCAGCCAAGATGCAGGGGGCGCAAGTGGCTACACCTTC
TRBV2,-,TRBJ1-2,15,TRBD1,CASREGTASFYGYTF,TGTGCCAGCAGGGAAGGGACAGCCAGCTTCTATGGCTACACCTTC
TRBV2,-,TRBJ1-4,15,TRBD1,CASSLQGSTNEKLFF,TGTGCCAGCAGCCTACAGGGGTCAACTAATGAAAAACTGTTTTTT
TRBV28,-,TRBJ2-2,13,-,CASSLHGAGELFF,TGTGCCAGCAGTCTCCACGGCGCCGGGGAGCTGTTTTTT
TRBV6-6,-,TRBJ1-5,14,TRBD1,CASSPGQTHQPQHF,TGTGCCAGCAGCCCGGGACAGACCCATCAGCCCCAGCATTTT
TRBV28,-,TRBJ1-2,14,-,CASSPPGHPIVYTF,TGTGCCAGCAGCCCCCCGGGACATCCTATCGTCTACACCTTC